This TCR beta chain was obtained from a study of shared clonotypes between healthy human individuals. Clones were sequenced by immunoSEQ multiplex PCR, and TCRdb holds only the in-frame ones, with some missing. The repertoire holds a few hundred thousand clones, with 79% as singletons. The CDR3 is made up of 14 amino acids. Germline-derived CDR1 and CDR2 are MDHEN and SYDVKM. Trimming removed 6 bases at V and 4 bases at J, with 14 bases between. The sequencing sample was made of PBMCs. This rearrangement joins TRBV28 to TRBJ2-3; D not certain. This sequence was found in a woman between 40 and 50 years old in good health. Some clones in this sample may be carry-over from other donors' samples. This chain's CDR3 is CASSFPVSSDTQYF. CDR3 DNA: TGTGCCAGCAGCTTCCCGGTCAGTTCAGATACGCAGTATTTT.